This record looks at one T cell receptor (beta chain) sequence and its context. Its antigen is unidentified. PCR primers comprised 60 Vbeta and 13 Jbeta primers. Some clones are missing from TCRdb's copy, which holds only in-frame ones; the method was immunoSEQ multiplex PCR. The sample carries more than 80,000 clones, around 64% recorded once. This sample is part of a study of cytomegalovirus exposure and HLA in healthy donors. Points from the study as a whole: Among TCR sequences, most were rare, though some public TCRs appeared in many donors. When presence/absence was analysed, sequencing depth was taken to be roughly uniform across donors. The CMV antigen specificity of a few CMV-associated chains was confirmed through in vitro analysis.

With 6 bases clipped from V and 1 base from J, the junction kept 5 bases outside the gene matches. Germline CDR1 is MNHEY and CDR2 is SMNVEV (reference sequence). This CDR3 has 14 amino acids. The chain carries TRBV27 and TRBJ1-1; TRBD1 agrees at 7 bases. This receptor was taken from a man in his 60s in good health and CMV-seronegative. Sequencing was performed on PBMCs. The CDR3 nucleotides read TGTGCCAGCAGCCTAGGGACAGCGAACACTGAAGCTTTCTTT. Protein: CASSLGTANTEAFF.